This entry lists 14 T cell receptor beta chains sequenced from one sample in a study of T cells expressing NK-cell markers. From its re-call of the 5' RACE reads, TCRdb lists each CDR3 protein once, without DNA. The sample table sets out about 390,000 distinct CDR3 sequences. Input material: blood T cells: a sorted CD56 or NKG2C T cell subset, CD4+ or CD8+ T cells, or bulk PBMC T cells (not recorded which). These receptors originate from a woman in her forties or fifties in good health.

CDR3 in amino acids: CASSPRGLDEQYF. This sequence joins TRBV18 and TRBJ2-7. This CDR3 has 13 residues. The V gene's germline CDR1 is KGHSH and CDR2 LQKENI.

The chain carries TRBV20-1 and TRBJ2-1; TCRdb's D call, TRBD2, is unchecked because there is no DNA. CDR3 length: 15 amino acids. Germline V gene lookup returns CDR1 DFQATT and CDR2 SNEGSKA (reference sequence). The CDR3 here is CSATLSAGHRNEQFF.

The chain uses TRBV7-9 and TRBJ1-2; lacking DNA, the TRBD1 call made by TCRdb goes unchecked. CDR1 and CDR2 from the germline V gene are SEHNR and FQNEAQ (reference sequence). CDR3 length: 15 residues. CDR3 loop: CASSSHRTEADGYTF.

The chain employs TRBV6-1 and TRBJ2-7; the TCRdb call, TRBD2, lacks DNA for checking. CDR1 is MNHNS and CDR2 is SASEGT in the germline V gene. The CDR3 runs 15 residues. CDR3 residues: CASSPFTDGDYEQYF.

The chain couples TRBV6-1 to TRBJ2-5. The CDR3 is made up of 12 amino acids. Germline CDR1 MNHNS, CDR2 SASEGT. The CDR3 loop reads CASRTDQETQYF.

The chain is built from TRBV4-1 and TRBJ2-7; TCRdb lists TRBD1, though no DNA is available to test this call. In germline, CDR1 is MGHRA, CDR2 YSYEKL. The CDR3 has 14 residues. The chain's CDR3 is CASSQDAGFLEQYF.

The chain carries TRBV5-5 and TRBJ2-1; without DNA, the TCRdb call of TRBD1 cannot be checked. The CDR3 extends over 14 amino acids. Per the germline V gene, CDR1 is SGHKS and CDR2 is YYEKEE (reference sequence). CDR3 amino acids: CASSIGQLYNEQFF.

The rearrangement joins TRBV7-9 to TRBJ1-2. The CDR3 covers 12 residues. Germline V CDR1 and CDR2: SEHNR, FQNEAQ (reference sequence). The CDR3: CASSPGRDGYTF.

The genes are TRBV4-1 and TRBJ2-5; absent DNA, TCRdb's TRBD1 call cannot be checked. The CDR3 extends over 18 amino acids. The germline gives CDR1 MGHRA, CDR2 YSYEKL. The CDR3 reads CASSQEKGRGIDQETQYF.

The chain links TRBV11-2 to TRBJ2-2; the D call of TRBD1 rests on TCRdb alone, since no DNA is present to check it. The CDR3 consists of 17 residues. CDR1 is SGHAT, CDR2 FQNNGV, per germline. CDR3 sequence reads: CASSLVKDRGRSGELFF.

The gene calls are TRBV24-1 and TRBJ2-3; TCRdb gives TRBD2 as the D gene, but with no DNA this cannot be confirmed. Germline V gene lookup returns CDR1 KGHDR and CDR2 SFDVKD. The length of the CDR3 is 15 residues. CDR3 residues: CATSVGGLGTDTQYF.

The CDR3 sequence: CASSVRGNQPQHF. J is TRBJ1-5 and V is TRBV7-2. The CDR3 covers 13 residues. The germline CDR1 and CDR2 sequences are SGHTA and FQGNSA.

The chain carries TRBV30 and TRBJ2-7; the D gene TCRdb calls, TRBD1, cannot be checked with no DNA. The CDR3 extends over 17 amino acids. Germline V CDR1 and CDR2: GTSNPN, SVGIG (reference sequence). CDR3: CAWSVPRLSRGPYEQYF.

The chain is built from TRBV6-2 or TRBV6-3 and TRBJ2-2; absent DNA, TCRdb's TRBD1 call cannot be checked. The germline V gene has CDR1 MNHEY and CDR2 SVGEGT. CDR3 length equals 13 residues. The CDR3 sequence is CASILQGVGELFF.